A single sample is the source of the 11 T cell receptor beta chains below, sequenced in a study of blood T cell repertoires in COVID-19. Repertoires were generated with immunoSEQ multiplex PCR, while TCRdb's copy carries only in-frame clones and drops some. In the table there are 200,000 to 250,000 clones, more than 75% of which are singletons. Sequencing used PBMCs or T cells enriched from blood (not recorded which). The receptor set was obtained from a man in his forties who had recovered from COVID-19.

The V call is TRBV10-3, the J call TRBJ1-1; tentatively, D is TRBD1 (6 bases). V lost 4 bases and J lost 5, with 17 bases in between. CDR3 length: 15 amino acids. Germline CDR1 and CDR2: ENHRY and SYGVKD. This CDR3 reads CAISGTSGDGTEAFF. In DNA, the CDR3 is TGTGCCATCAGTGGCACCTCAGGGGACGGGACTGAAGCTTTCTTT.

This clone showed up just once. CDR3 protein: CASSPTRDSDNQPQHF. CDR3 nucleotides: TGTGCCAGCTCACCAACTAGGGATTCTGACAATCAGCCCCAGCATTTT. The V gene is TRBV18, the J gene TRBJ1-5; D is undetermined. The V gene's germline CDR1 is KGHSH and CDR2 LQKENI. The V gene lost 2 bases and the J gene lost 3 bases, with 14 bases spanning the gap. CDR3 length equals 16 residues.

The V gene is TRBV6-4, the J gene TRBJ2-3; D possibly corresponds to TRBD2 (5 bases). Germline V gene lookup returns CDR1 MRHNA and CDR2 SNTAGT. The V gene lost 7 bases and the J gene lost 4 bases, with 15 bases spanning the gap. This CDR3 contains 14 residues. CDR3 protein: CASMKEAGADTQYF. DNA of the CDR3: TGTGCCAGCATGAAAGAGGCCGGGGCAGATACGCAGTATTTT.

V and J are TRBV6-6 and TRBJ1-1; no firm D call. This CDR3 has 12 residues. Germline V CDR1 and CDR2: MNHNY, SVGAGI (reference sequence). The ends were cut back, 3 bases at V and 2 bases at J, with 4 bases in the middle. This chain's CDR3 is CASSYYNTEAFF. CDR3 nucleotides: TGTGCCAGCAGTTATTATAACACTGAAGCTTTCTTT.

The J gene is TRBJ2-1, the V gene TRBV3-1 (or the pseudogene TRBV3-2); 10 bases map to TRBD1. The V segment lost 4 bases and the J segment 3 bases; nucleotides outside the gene matches: 0. Germline V gene lookup returns CDR1 LGHDT and CDR2 YNNKEL (reference sequence). The CDR3 loop spans 14 amino acids. The chain's CDR3 is CASSRTGGYNEQFF. Written as DNA, the CDR3 is TGTGCCAGCAGCCGGACAGGGGGCTACAATGAGCAGTTCTTC.

This chain joins TRBV5-1 and TRBJ1-4, with 9 bases aligning to TRBD1. Germline CDR1 SGHRS, CDR2 YFSETQ. The CDR3 spans 14 residues. V dropped 4 bases and J dropped 6; count of bases not matched to a gene: 4. The CDR3 DNA follows: TGCGCCAGCAGCATAGGGACAGGGTATGAAAAACTGTTTTTT. Translated: CASSIGTGYEKLFF. The whole variable domain, remainder taken from reference TRBV5-1 and TRBJ1-4, is KAGVTQTPRYLIKTRGQQVTLSCSPISGHRSVSWYQQTPGQGLQFLFEYFSETQRNKGNFPGRFSGRQFSNSRSEMNVSTLELGDSALYLCASSIGTGYEKLFFGSGTQLSVL.

The table lists this clone with a count of one. The chain joins TRBV2 to TRBJ2-3; 7 bases match TRBD2. The germline CDR1 and CDR2 sequences are SNHLY and FYNNEI. CDR3 size: 14 residues. J lost 7 bases, V lost 6 bases, and 10 bases had no gene match. Here the CDR3 reads CASSAGPGGYTQYF. The DNA of the CDR3 is TGTGCCAGCAGCGCGGGTCCGGGGGGTTATACGCAGTATTTT.

The chain is built from TRBV11-2 and TRBJ1-4, with no clear D. Looked up from germline, CDR1 is SGHAT and CDR2 is FQNNGV. V gave up 2 bases and J gave up 7 bases, with 5 bases separating them. There are 12 residues in the CDR3. DNA of the CDR3: TGTGCCAGCAGCTTATCCGGTGAAAAACTGTTTTTT. Protein product: CASSLSGEKLFF.

This rearrangement joins TRBV9 to TRBJ1-1, with TRBD1 identical over 9 bases. Germline V gene sequence: CDR1 SGDLS, CDR2 YYNGEE. Trimming at V came to 0 bases and at J to 6 bases, leaving 12 bases not matched to a gene. This CDR3 comprises 17 residues. The CDR3 nucleotides read TGTGCCAGCAGCGTAGCTACTTCGGGACAGGGTAGTTCTGAAGCTTTCTTT. Amino acid sequence: CASSVATSGQGSSEAFF.

V is TRBV4-1 and J is TRBJ2-3; 9 bases fit TRBD1. The germline gives CDR1 MGHRA, CDR2 YSYEKL. Germline trimming cut 5 bases from V and 4 bases from J; bases unmatched to any gene: 7. This CDR3 region has 15 residues. The CDR3 reads CASSVRDRASDTQYF. CDR3 bases: TGCGCCAGCAGCGTTCGGGACAGGGCTTCAGATACGCAGTATTTT.

The genes are TRBV4-1 and TRBJ2-3, with TRBD2 identical over 11 bases. V lost 4 bases and J lost 5; bases outside the gene matches: 8. The CDR3 extends over 16 amino acids. Germline V gene lookup returns CDR1 MGHRA and CDR2 YSYEKL. CDR3 sequence: CASSPLAGGLKDTQYF. The CDR3 bases are TGCGCCAGCAGCCCCCTAGCGGGGGGACTTAAAGATACGCAGTATTTT.